This TCR beta chain is drawn from a study of graft-versus-host responses after intestinal transplantation. Findings and caveats of the study: Allografts of patients with graft-donor T cell macrochimerism showed high graft-versus-host to host-versus-graft clone ratios. Recipient marrow held GvH clones, some first seen in ileum or blood.

The repertoire was sequenced with immunoSEQ multiplex PCR; TCRdb's copy has only in-frame clones and lacks some. The sample carries roughly 56,000 clones, about 93% recorded once. CDR1 MDHEN and CDR2 SYDVKM come from the germline V gene. V was pared by 3 bases and J by 0 bases, with 7 bases of the junction left unmatched. The CDR3 length is 17 residues. About this clone itself: Its specificity is unknown.

This sequence originates from a human patient who received an intestinal transplant, so some T cells may come from the graft donor. This sample comprised PBMCs, obtained about 4 months after intestinal transplantation. The V and J genes are TRBV28 and TRBJ1-5; TRBD1 aligns across 8 bases. This CDR3 reads CASSLKGTGNSNQPQHF. In nucleotides, the CDR3 is TGTGCCAGCAGTTTGAAAGGGACAGGTAATAGCAATCAGCCCCAGCATTTT.